The next 9 T cell receptor beta chains were all read from a single sample in a study of shared clonotypes between healthy human individuals. Measured with immunoSEQ multiplex PCR; TCRdb has only the in-frame clones, and not every one. The table has roughly 700,000 clones, roughly 70% seen once. The sample taken for sequencing was memory CD4+ T cells sorted from blood. The sample's subset: CD45RA-negative fraction. These TCRs come from a woman in her twenties or thirties in good health.

The rearrangement links TRBV5-1 to TRBJ1-1; D is unresolved. The germline V gene encodes CDR1 SGHRS and CDR2 YFSETQ. Trimming cost V 2 bases and J 1 base, with 9 bases left between them. There are 14 residues in the CDR3. CDR3 coding DNA: TGCGCCAGCAGCTTAGCAAATGGGAACACTGAAGCTTTCTTT. This gives the protein CASSLANGNTEAFF.

This chain joins TRBV4-1 and TRBJ2-1, with D perhaps TRBD2 (6 bases). In germline, CDR1 is MGHRA, CDR2 YSYEKL. The CDR3 consists of 16 residues. Deletions cut 2 bases from V and 0 bases from J, with 11 bases between. In DNA, the CDR3 is TGCGCCAGCAGCCAACCCCTAGCGAGCTCCTACAATGAGCAGTTCTTC. Translating it yields CASSQPLASSYNEQFF.

V gene TRBV6-5 combines with J gene TRBJ2-1, with TRBD2 as a possible D gene (5 bases). Germline-derived CDR1 and CDR2 are MNHEY and SVGAGI. There are 11 residues in the CDR3. Trimming left V 5 bases short and J 9 bases short, with 8 bases between. The CDR3 region has the DNA TGTGCCAGCAGTAGCAGCGGTGAGCAGTTCTTC. Translating it yields CASSSSGEQFF.

This clone was counted once. The chain has TRBV5-1 and TRBJ2-3, with D uncertain. This CDR3 has 15 residues. The germline V gene has CDR1 SGHRS and CDR2 YFSETQ. Trimming took off 5 bases at V and 2 bases at J, with 15 bases between the two ends. The CDR3 reads CASRSAYPPTDTQYF. CDR3 nucleotide sequence: TGCGCCAGCAGGTCAGCCTACCCCCCCACAGATACGCAGTATTTT.

The chain carries TRBV19 and TRBJ1-2, with a tentative D call TRBD1 (5 bases). V lost 2 bases and J lost 4, with 11 bases in between. The CDR3 covers 14 residues. Germline-derived CDR1 and CDR2 are LNHDA and SQIVND (reference sequence). The CDR3 region has the DNA TGTGCCAGTAGTATATCGGGGCGACTCTATGGCTACACCTTC. This encodes CASSISGRLYGYTF. The variable domain in full, with the rest retrieved from reference TRBV19 and TRBJ1-2, is DGGITQSPKYLFRKEGQNVTLSCEQNLNHDAMYWYRQDPGQGLRLIYYSQIVNDFQKGDIAEGYSVSREKKESFPLTVTSAQKNPTAFYLCASSISGRLYGYTFGSGTRLTVV.

This clone was counted many times. V and J are TRBV7-2 and TRBJ1-3; a weak D match, TRBD1 (6 bases). V shed 3 bases and J shed 4 bases, with 10 bases lying between them. In germline, CDR1 is SGHTA, CDR2 FQGNSA. This CDR3 is built from 14 residues. The CDR3 loop reads CASSFGGLGNTIYF. In nucleotides, the CDR3 is TGTGCCAGCAGCTTCGGGGGGCTCGGAAACACCATATATTTT.

The rearrangement links TRBV29-1 to TRBJ1-1; D uncertain. Per the germline V gene, CDR1 is SQVTM and CDR2 is ANQGSEA. The CDR3 has 13 residues. With 3 bases removed from V and 1 base from J, the gap between germline ends came to 9 bases. In DNA, the CDR3 is TGCAGCGTTGAGAGTACAACGAACACTGAAGCTTTCTTT. Translated, it gives CSVESTTNTEAFF. The variable domain in full, completed from reference TRBV29-1 and TRBJ1-1, reads SAVISQKPSRDICQRGTSLTIQCQVDSQVTMMFWYRQQPGQSLTLIATANQGSEATYESGFVIDKFPISRPNLTFSTLTVSNMSPEDSSIYLCSVESTTNTEAFFGQGTRLTVV.

This chain uses TRBV5-4 with TRBJ2-6; TRBD1 matches at 10 bases. The germline gives CDR1 SGHNT, CDR2 YYREEE (reference sequence). The ends lost 4 bases at V and 0 bases at J; junction bases unmatched: 10. This CDR3 has 19 residues. In nucleotides, the CDR3 is TGTGCCAGCAGCCCGGACAGGGGGTTAAGGGACTCTGGGGCCAACGTCCTGACTTTC. This encodes CASSPDRGLRDSGANVLTF.

The CDR3 region is CASSLGGQLNTEAFF. The CDR3 bases are TGTGCCAGCAGCTTGGGGGGACAGTTGAACACTGAAGCTTTCTTT. The chain links TRBV5-5 to TRBJ1-1, with 7 bases aligning to TRBD1. From germline, CDR1 is SGHKS and CDR2 YYEKEE (reference sequence). The CDR3 spans 15 residues. The V gene end was trimmed by 0 bases and the J gene end by 0 bases; junction bases not matched to a gene: 2.